Described below is a single T cell receptor (beta chain) sequence and its context. What it recognizes is unknown. Isolated RNA was reverse transcribed into cDNA used as the sequencing template. Clones were sequenced by immunoSEQ multiplex PCR, and TCRdb holds only the in-frame ones, with some missing. The sample records 120,000 to 150,000 clones, roughly 60% being singletons. The CDR3 loop spans 16 amino acids. The germline CDR1 and CDR2 sequences are SGHTS and YDEGEE. Deletions cut 0 bases from V and 2 bases from J, with 12 bases between. This sample stems from a study of CD8+ T cells in alopecia areata. Study-wide results and caveats: Patients displayed less clarity in TCR sharing than mice, a finding possibly related to HLA.

The sample consisted of CD8+ T cells sorted from blood. This sequence was found in a human donor in good health. This chain joins TRBV5-8 and TRBJ1-5; D remains ambiguous. The CDR3 spells CASSLAGAIRNQPQHF. The CDR3 DNA sequence: TGTGCCAGCAGCTTGGCGGGAGCCATCCGCAATCAGCCCCAGCATTTT. The full variable domain, its missing parts supplied by reference TRBV5-8 and TRBJ1-5, is EAGVTQSPTHLIKTRGQQATLRCSPISGHTSVYWYQQALGLGLQFLLWYDEGEERNRGNFPPRFSGRQFPNYSSELNVNALELEDSALYLCASSLAGAIRNQPQHFGDGTRLSIL.